These 27 T cell receptor beta chains came from one sample sequenced in a study of T-cell memory formation after mild COVID-19. TCRdb processed the 5' RACE reads anew with MiXCR; each CDR3 protein has one entry. The sample carries hundreds of thousands of distinct CDR3 sequences, roughly 18% recorded once. Material: PBMCs or a T cell subset sorted from them (not recorded which). These receptors were collected from a man aged 18-30 years who had mild COVID-19 (a few samples of this study predate the infection). Cell type and time point are not known.

This clonotype was found many times. J is TRBJ1-2 and V is TRBV25-1; D unresolved. Germline loops: CDR1 MGHDK, CDR2 SYGVNS. The CDR3 length is 12 residues. The V end was cut by 2 bases, the J end by 2 bases, with 3 bases between. The CDR3: CASSEQNYGYTF. CDR3 nucleotide sequence: TGTGCCAGCAGTGAACAAAACTATGGCTACACCTTC.

This clonotype has just a few counts. This chain joins TRBV19 and TRBJ2-3; perhaps D is TRBD1 or TRBD2 (5 bases each). Trimming left V 3 bases short and J 1 base short, with 11 bases between. CDR1 is LNHDA and CDR2 is SQIVND in the germline V gene (reference sequence). The CDR3 extends over 15 amino acids. The CDR3 is CASSMQRGGTDTQYF. As DNA, the CDR3 is TGTGCCAGTAGTATGCAGAGGGGAGGCACAGATACGCAGTATTTT.

This clonotype was counted a few times. The DNA for the CDR3 is TGCGCCAGCAGCTACCAAGGGCAGTACCAAGAGACCCAGTACTTC. It yields the protein CASSYQGQYQETQYF. The chain uses TRBV4-1 and TRBJ2-5; the D is unclear. Germline V gene data show CDR1 as MGHRA and CDR2 as YSYEKL. With 5 bases removed from V and 0 bases from J, the gap between germline ends came to 13 bases. The CDR3 covers 15 residues.

This rearrangement joins TRBV4-2 to TRBJ1-5; the match to TRBD1 covers 7 bases. The CDR3 length is 14 residues. The V gene end was trimmed by 5 bases and the J gene end by 3 bases; junction bases not matched to a gene: 4. Per germline, CDR1 LGHNA and CDR2 YNFKEQ. As DNA, the CDR3 is TGTGCCAGCAGCGACGGGACAGCCAATCAGCCCCAGCATTTT. Amino acid sequence: CASSDGTANQPQHF.

V usage is TRBV5-5 and J usage is TRBJ2-5; D possibly uses TRBD1 or TRBD2 (5 bases each). CDR3 size: 15 residues. V was cut by 4 bases and J by 4 bases, with 17 bases left in between. The germline gives CDR1 SGHKS, CDR2 YYEKEE (reference sequence). The CDR3 sequence: CASSHRDASRETQYF. CDR3 DNA: TGTGCCAGCAGCCACCGGGACGCTTCAAGAGAGACCCAGTACTTC.

This clonotype was counted only a few times. The chain joins TRBV24-1 to TRBJ2-1; D remains unclear. Trimming stripped 4 bases from V and 5 bases from J, with 2 bases between. Germline CDR1 KGHDR, CDR2 SFDVKD. The CDR3 consists of 11 residues. In nucleotides, the CDR3 is TGTGCCACCAGTGACAACAATGAGCAGTTCTTC. Translating gives CATSDNNEQFF.

This clonotype appeared a single time. J is TRBJ1-1 and V is TRBV6-1; TRBD1 might be the D (5 bases). Germline assignment: CDR1 MNHNS and CDR2 SASEGT. This CDR3 is built from 13 residues. V dropped 7 bases and J dropped 5 bases, with 14 bases sitting between them. CDR3 residues: CASISRGRTEAFF. CDR3 bases: TGTGCCAGCATCTCGAGGGGTCGGACTGAAGCTTTCTTT.

This clonotype turned up a few times. The J gene is TRBJ1-6, the V gene TRBV4-3; D possibly corresponds to TRBD1 (5 bases). V was shortened by 1 base and J by 0 bases, with 7 bases between the two germline ends. CDR1 and CDR2 (germline): LGHNA, YSLEER. This CDR3 is 16 amino acids long. CDR3 in DNA: TGCGCCAGCAGCCAAGGACAGTTCTCCTATAATTCACCCCTCCACTTT. The encoded protein is CASSQGQFSYNSPLHF.

The chain employs TRBV7-2 and TRBJ1-2; no clear D. From germline, CDR1 is SGHTA and CDR2 FQGNSA. V was shortened by 2 bases and J by 4 bases, with 11 bases between the two germline ends. The CDR3 contains 14 residues. Here the CDR3 reads CASSLRWEGYGYTF. The CDR3 DNA reads as TGTGCCAGCAGCTTACGGTGGGAGGGCTATGGCTACACCTTC.

This rearrangement joins TRBV5-6 to TRBJ2-7; D ambiguous. Trimming took off 0 bases at V and 7 bases at J, with 8 bases between the two ends. This CDR3 contains 12 residues. Per germline, CDR1 SGHDT and CDR2 YYEEEE. The DNA of the CDR3 is TGTGCCAGCAGCTTGGCGTCCCAAGAGCAGTACGTC. Translation: CASSLASQEQYV.

V gene TRBV12-3 or TRBV12-4 combines with J gene TRBJ2-3, with 8 bases fitting TRBD2. Trimming took 8 bases from V and 5 from J; bases not matched to a gene: 15. The CDR3 totals 16 residues. The CDR3 bases are TGTGCCAGCCGCTCCCCCCTGGCGGGGGGAGGAGATACGCAGTATTTT. Protein sequence: CASRSPLAGGGDTQYF.

CDR3 protein: CASSSMDRASSEAFF. CDR3 nucleotide sequence: TGTGCCAGTAGTTCGATGGACAGGGCTAGTTCTGAAGCTTTCTTT. The rearrangement joins TRBV19 to TRBJ1-1, with TRBD1 identical over 8 bases. The ends lost 5 bases at V and 6 bases at J; junction bases unmatched: 11. Germline V gene lookup returns CDR1 LNHDA and CDR2 SQIVND (reference sequence). This CDR3 has 15 residues.

The rearrangement uses TRBV18 and TRBJ2-1; possibly TRBD2 for D (6 bases). The germline gives CDR1 KGHSH, CDR2 LQKENI. This CDR3 contains 13 residues. The germline V and J ends were trimmed by 3 bases and 8 bases, with 11 bases remaining between them. This chain's CDR3 is CASSPRRDHEQFF. The CDR3 nucleotides read TGTGCCAGCTCACCGCGGAGGGACCATGAGCAGTTCTTC.

This chain uses TRBV6-4 with TRBJ2-2; D possibly corresponds to TRBD1 (7 bases). The ends were cut back, 2 bases at V and 5 bases at J, with 9 bases in the middle. This CDR3 comprises 14 residues. The germline V gene encodes CDR1 MRHNA and CDR2 SNTAGT. CDR3 region: CASSDQGGTGELFF. The CDR3 DNA is TGTGCCAGCAGTGACCAGGGGGGAACCGGGGAGCTGTTTTTT.

This clonotype was seen more than once but under ten times. The chain employs TRBV5-1 and TRBJ2-4; D unresolved. V was pared by 2 bases and J by 3 bases, with 12 bases between. The germline gives CDR1 SGHRS, CDR2 YFSETQ. The CDR3 contains 15 residues. CDR3 DNA sequence: TGCGCCAGCAGCTTTAGGCGAATTGGCAAAAACATTCAGTACTTC. It encodes CASSFRRIGKNIQYF.

This chain joins TRBV10-3 and TRBJ2-1; D might be TRBD1 or TRBD2, each matching 5 bases. Looked up from germline, CDR1 is ENHRY and CDR2 is SYGVKD. The CDR3 loop spans 14 amino acids. V lost 0 bases to trimming and J lost 15 bases, with 18 bases between them. The CDR3 sequence: CAISESRGSGPLFF. The CDR3 nucleotides read TGTGCCATCAGTGAGTCGAGGGGTTCGGGACCGCTGTTCTTC.

A word on this clonotype: One end of the junction does not line up with germline, which may come from a read error. The gene calls are TRBV7-2 and TRBJ2-5; TRBD2 is a possible D gene (5 bases). The CDR3 sequence is 13 residues long. Germline-derived CDR1 and CDR2 are SGHTA and FQGNSA. CDR3 DNA: TGTGCCAGCAGCTTTACTAGTGGAGAGACCAAGTACTTC. This translates into CASSFTSGETKYF.

The chain recombines TRBV25-1 with TRBJ2-7; D assignment may be TRBD1 or TRBD2 (5 bases each). CDR1 is MGHDK, CDR2 SYGVNS, per germline. The V end lost 4 bases, the J end lost 0 bases, and 10 bases lay between the germline ends. The CDR3 runs 14 residues. CDR3 in DNA: TGTGCCAGCAGTGCCCCAGGGAGCTCCTACGAGCAGTACTTC. Its translation is CASSAPGSSYEQYF.

This clonotype was detected ten times or more. The rearrangement joins TRBV4-3 to TRBJ2-1; 8 bases align to TRBD2. The CDR3 is made up of 16 amino acids. V shed 0 bases and J 4 bases; nucleotides not matched to a gene: 5. Per the germline V gene, CDR1 is LGHNA and CDR2 is YSLEER. CDR3: CASSQEEGLEYNEQFF. CDR3 nucleotide sequence: TGCGCCAGCAGCCAAGAGGAGGGACTAGAGTACAATGAGCAGTTCTTC.

This clonotype was observed a few times. The rearrangement links TRBV5-1 to TRBJ2-1; weak D call: TRBD1 (6 bases). Trimming shortened V by 3 bases and J by 4 bases, and 17 bases separated the two germline ends. The CDR3 runs to 16 residues. Germline V gene lookup returns CDR1 SGHRS and CDR2 YFSETQ. The DNA of the CDR3 is TGCGCCAGCAGCTCCTACGACAGGTCGGGATACAATGAGCAGTTCTTC. It translates to CASSSYDRSGYNEQFF. The full variable domain, in which reference TRBV5-1 and TRBJ2-1 provide the parts outside the CDR3, is KAGVTQTPRYLIKTRGQQVTLSCSPISGHRSVSWYQQTPGQGLQFLFEYFSETQRNKGNFPGRFSGRQFSNSRSEMNVSTLELGDSALYLCASSSYDRSGYNEQFFGPGTRLTVL.

There are a few counts of this clonotype. The CDR3 is CASSPSRANTEAFF. The DNA for the CDR3 is TGCGCCAGCAGCCCTTCCCGGGCTAACACTGAAGCTTTCTTT. This chain connects TRBV4-3 to TRBJ1-1; D ambiguous. Germline CDR1 LGHNA, CDR2 YSLEER. The CDR3 spans 14 residues. Trimming took 4 bases from V and 2 from J, leaving 11 bases between them.

The chain recombines TRBV6-2 or TRBV6-3 with TRBJ1-2; D not certain. This CDR3 is built from 11 residues. V was clipped by 5 bases and J by 7 bases, with 8 bases between them. Germline CDR1 is MNHEY and CDR2 is SVGEGT. CDR3 coding DNA: TGTGCCAGCAGTCAGACACGTGGCTACACCTTC. Protein: CASSQTRGYTF.

This clonotype was found a few times. This chain joins TRBV5-5 and TRBJ2-5; the D call may be TRBD1 or TRBD2 (5 bases each). Germline CDR1 SGHKS, CDR2 YYEKEE (reference sequence). The ends were cut back, 0 bases at V and 3 bases at J, with 9 bases in the middle. The CDR3 has 14 residues. For the CDR3, the DNA is TGTGCCAGCAGCTTGGAGTGGGGGAAAGAGACCCAGTACTTC. Amino acids: CASSLEWGKETQYF. Full variable domain (outside the CDR3, taken from reference TRBV5-5 and TRBJ2-5): DAGVTQSPTHLIKTRGQQVTLRCSPISGHKSVSWYQQVLGQGPQFIFQYYEKEERGRGNFPDRFSARQFPNYSSELNVNALLLGDSALYLCASSLEWGKETQYFGPGTRLLVL.

This clonotype was recorded a few times. The chain uses TRBV7-9 and TRBJ1-1; TRBD1 matches at 8 bases. This CDR3 has 15 amino acids. V was clipped by 2 bases and J by 1 base; unmatched bases: 3. Germline V CDR1 and CDR2: SEHNR, FQNEAQ (reference sequence). CDR3: CASSLNRGWNTEAFF. The CDR3 DNA follows: TGTGCCAGCAGCTTAAACAGGGGGTGGAACACTGAAGCTTTCTTT.

The rearrangement links TRBV7-2 to TRBJ2-7; TRBD1 aligns across 10 bases. Trimming at V came to 3 bases and at J to 2 bases, leaving 4 bases not matched to a gene. This CDR3 is built from 15 residues. Looked up from germline, CDR1 is SGHTA and CDR2 is FQGNSA. The CDR3 protein is CASSFAGTGAYEQYF. CDR3 coding DNA: TGTGCCAGCAGCTTCGCCGGGACAGGGGCCTACGAGCAGTACTTC.

This chain links TRBV2 with TRBJ2-5; D unresolved. The CDR3 extends over 12 amino acids. Trimming left V 8 bases short and J 5 bases short, with 12 bases between. Germline assignment: CDR1 SNHLY and CDR2 FYNNEI. The CDR3 loop is CASGNWAETQYF. CDR3 in DNA: TGTGCCAGCGGTAATTGGGCGGAGACCCAGTACTTC.

In this sample, this clonotype turned up a few times. CDR3 residues: CASSLGLGDTEAFF. CDR3 nucleotide sequence: TGCGCCAGCAGCTTAGGGTTAGGGGACACTGAAGCTTTCTTT. This chain joins TRBV5-1 and TRBJ1-1; D might be TRBD1 (5 bases). Germline assignment: CDR1 SGHRS and CDR2 YFSETQ. The ends were cut back, 2 bases at V and 3 bases at J, with 11 bases in the middle. The CDR3 runs to 14 residues. The variable domain in full, with the rest retrieved from reference TRBV5-1 and TRBJ1-1, is KAGVTQTPRYLIKTRGQQVTLSCSPISGHRSVSWYQQTPGQGLQFLFEYFSETQRNKGNFPGRFSGRQFSNSRSEMNVSTLELGDSALYLCASSLGLGDTEAFFGQGTRLTVV.